These 3 T cell receptor beta chains were all obtained from the same sample, sequenced in a study of T-cell reconstitution after alpha-beta-depleted transplantation in children. Unique molecular identifiers were incorporated into the prepared TCRbeta library. TCRdb re-called the PCR reads with MiXCR, one entry per CDR3 protein. This table holds 450,000 to 500,000 distinct CDR3 sequences, around 12% found once. The specimen comprised PBMCs from the stem cell graft donor, sampled from the stem cell graft. The receptors originated from a human donor who donated a stem cell graft to a child with combined immunodeficiency.

Here the CDR3 DNA reads TGTGCCAGCAGCTGGACAGTCAACACCGGGGAGCTGTTTTTT. Residues: CASSWTVNTGELFF. The J gene is TRBJ2-2, the V gene TRBV5-5, with a weak D call TRBD1 (6 bases). Trimming stripped 3 bases from V and 2 bases from J, with 8 bases between. The CDR3 covers 14 residues. Germline V gene sequence: CDR1 SGHKS, CDR2 YYEKEE (reference sequence).

The DNA of the CDR3 is TGTGCCACCGACAGGTTTTACGAGCAGTACTTC. This encodes CATDRFYEQYF. The chain joins TRBV28 to TRBJ2-7, with D possibly matching TRBD1 (6 bases). The V gene lost 10 bases and the J gene lost 4 bases, with 11 bases spanning the gap. This CDR3 comprises 11 residues. Per germline, CDR1 MDHEN and CDR2 SYDVKM. Based on the CDR3 plus reference TRBV28 and TRBJ2-7, the full variable domain is DVKVTQSSRYLVKRTGEKVFLECVQDMDHENMFWYRQDPGLGLRLIYFSYDVKMKEKGDIPEGYSVSREKKERFSLILESASTNQTSMYLCATDRFYEQYFGPGTRLTVT.

This clonotype was detected a few times. This sequence joins TRBV21-1 and TRBJ2-5; the table's D call, TRBD1, has no DNA check behind it. TRBV21-1 is an annotated pseudogene. The length of the CDR3 is 16 residues. The CDR3 nucleotides read TGTGCCAGCAGCAAATCGGAGGACAGAGCAGCGGAGACCCAGTACTTC. Its protein is CASSKSEDRAAETQYF.